The 6 T cell receptor beta chains below come from one sample, sequenced in a study of T cell responses to AZD1222 COVID-19 vaccine. TCRdb's copy holds only in-frame clones and misses some; the assay was immunoSEQ multiplex PCR. Altogether about 120,000 clones are present, around 90% being singletons, with the ten largest covering 8.4%. The specimen was peripheral blood, collected on day 0 of AZD1222 vaccination. All receptors derive from an adult in good health.

This clone was seen once. V gene TRBV5-1 combines with J gene TRBJ1-5; possibly TRBD1 for D (5 bases). The ends were cut back, 4 bases at V and 2 bases at J, with 16 bases in the middle. Germline lookup yields CDR1 SGHRS and CDR2 YFSETQ. The CDR3 runs to 16 residues. CDR3 coding DNA: TGCGCCAGCAGCCCCTTAAAGGGACGACGCAATCAGCCCCAGCATTTT. It codes for CASSPLKGRRNQPQHF.

The chain carries TRBV5-1 and TRBJ2-6; tentatively, D is TRBD2 (5 bases). In germline, CDR1 is SGHRS, CDR2 YFSETQ. The CDR3 covers 17 residues. V lost 0 bases, J lost 0 bases, and 10 bases lay in between. The CDR3 DNA reads as TGCGCCAGCAGCTTGGGCGGAGGAAACTCTGGGGCCAACGTCCTGACTTTC. It yields the protein CASSLGGGNSGANVLTF.

There are a few counts of this clone. V gene TRBV9 combines with J gene TRBJ1-1; no clear D. The CDR3 is 15 amino acids. V gave up 0 bases and J gave up 1 base, with 10 bases separating them. In germline, CDR1 is SGDLS, CDR2 YYNGEE. The DNA of the CDR3 is TGTGCCAGCAGCGTAGGAGGGAGCCCGAACACTGAAGCTTTCTTT. Protein product: CASSVGGSPNTEAFF.

The rearrangement links TRBV9 to TRBJ2-7, with TRBD1 as a possible D gene (6 bases). CDR1 and CDR2 (germline): SGDLS, YYNGEE. Trimming pared 0 bases from V and 5 bases from J, leaving 12 bases between. This CDR3 spans 14 amino acids. CDR3 nucleotides: TGTGCCAGCAGCGTAGGCGTCAGGGGTGACGAGCAGTACTTC. Translated, it gives CASSVGVRGDEQYF. The whole variable domain, remainder taken from reference TRBV9 and TRBJ2-7, is DSGVTQTPKHLITATGQRVTLRCSPRSGDLSVYWYQQSLDQGLQFLIQYYNGEERAKGNILERFSAQQFPDLHSELNLSSLELGDSALYFCASSVGVRGDEQYFGPGTRLTVT.

This clone was seen just once. The chain links TRBV6-5 to TRBJ1-1; D uncertain. CDR3 length: 14 amino acids. V was clipped by 6 bases and J by 0 bases, with 11 bases between them. Germline CDR1 MNHEY, CDR2 SVGAGI. CDR3 coding DNA: TGTGCCAGCAGCGTTGACAACATGAACACTGAAGCTTTCTTT. It encodes CASSVDNMNTEAFF.

The CDR3 is CASSVGTGTKTQYF. Written as DNA, the CDR3 is TGTGCCAGCAGCGTAGGGACAGGCACCAAGACCCAGTACTTC. V usage is TRBV9 and J usage is TRBJ2-5; 7 bases line up with TRBD1. There are 14 residues in the CDR3. Losses at the gene ends were 0 bases for V and 6 bases for J; bases not matched to a gene: 5. Germline V CDR1 and CDR2: SGDLS, YYNGEE.